These 29 T cell receptor beta chains were sequenced from one sample in a study of PD-L1 blockade in urothelial cancer (dated by TCRdb to 2016 to 2017). The sample's time point label is to be understood as: peripheral blood 6 weeks after treatment start. The library was generated by the immunoSEQ multiplex PCR assay. TCRdb retrieved this table from immuneACCESS and kept in-frame rearrangements only. Not all clones are present; in checked studies, unresolved V genes account for under half, and no reason is known for the remainder. The sample includes under 25,000 clones, with approximately 77% observed a single time. The ten biggest clones cover about 1.6% of the sample. The input for sequencing was PBMCs, taken around atezolizumab (anti-PD-L1) treatment. These receptors were taken from a man aged 65 to 79 with urothelial cancer.

In DNA form, the CDR3 reads TGCGCCAGCAGCTGGCAGGGGCTGACCGGGGAGCTGTTTTTT. It translates to CASSWQGLTGELFF. The J gene is TRBJ2-2, the V gene TRBV4-1; D is perhaps TRBD1 (6 bases). Trimming removed 5 bases at V and 5 bases at J, with 12 bases between. The germline CDR1 and CDR2 sequences are MGHRA and YSYEKL. The CDR3 length is 14 residues.

The rearrangement uses TRBV5-1 and TRBJ1-1; D gene ambiguous. Trimming stripped 2 bases from V and 5 bases from J, with 10 bases between. From germline, CDR1 is SGHRS and CDR2 YFSETQ. CDR3 length: 13 residues. The CDR3 DNA reads as TGCGCCAGCAGCTTTGCGCCGGGAACTGAAGCTTTCTTT. Translation: CASSFAPGTEAFF.

The chain couples TRBV6-5 to TRBJ2-5, with 7 bases fitting TRBD1. Trimming cost V 5 bases and J 4 bases; bases outside gene matches: 1. From germline, CDR1 is MNHEY and CDR2 SVGAGI. The CDR3 runs to 12 residues. The CDR3 DNA follows: TGTGCCAGCAGTCGACAGGGAGAGACCCAGTACTTC. Residues: CASSRQGETQYF.

This chain connects TRBV7-2 to TRBJ2-1; D ambiguous. The CDR3 runs to 16 residues. V shed 0 bases and J shed 0 bases, with 9 bases lying between them. Germline values: CDR1 SGHTA, CDR2 FQGNSA. In DNA, the CDR3 is TGTGCCAGCAGCTTAGCGACTGGAAGCTCCTACAATGAGCAGTTCTTC. Protein product: CASSLATGSSYNEQFF.

The CDR3 DNA is TGTGCCAGCAGCCCTAGGCAAGGGAAGAGGGCAGAAGGGGAGACCCAGTACTTC. Its translation: CASSPRQGKRAEGETQYF. V usage is TRBV9 and J usage is TRBJ2-5; weak D call: TRBD2 (5 bases). V was clipped by 4 bases and J by 5 bases, with 27 bases between them. This CDR3 has 18 amino acids. CDR1 is SGDLS, CDR2 YYNGEE, per germline.

J is TRBJ2-5 and V is TRBV7-9; a possible D gene is TRBD2 (5 bases). Germline loops: CDR1 SEHNR, CDR2 FQNEAQ (reference sequence). This CDR3 region has 16 residues. V was cut by 5 bases and J by 5 bases, with 21 bases left in between. CDR3 sequence: CASSPLTGQGGETQYF. CDR3 nucleotide sequence: TGTGCCAGCAGCCCCCTAACGGGTCAAGGCGGGGAGACCCAGTACTTC.

The chain joins TRBV19 to TRBJ1-5; D gene uncertain. Trimming pared 0 bases from V and 0 bases from J, leaving 9 bases between. CDR3 length: 16 amino acids. Per germline, CDR1 LNHDA and CDR2 SQIVND (reference sequence). CDR3 amino acids: CASSIDGRYSNQPQHF. CDR3 bases: TGTGCCAGTAGTATAGATGGCAGGTATAGCAATCAGCCCCAGCATTTT.

V and J are TRBV9 and TRBJ2-5, with D maybe TRBD1 (6 bases). Germline V gives CDR1 SGDLS, CDR2 YYNGEE. V was clipped by 3 bases and J by 4 bases, with 10 bases between them. The CDR3 is 13 residues long. The CDR3 here is CASSEQGSETQYF. CDR3 coding DNA: TGTGCCAGCAGCGAACAGGGCTCAGAGACCCAGTACTTC.

The chain employs TRBV11-3 and TRBJ2-5; 10 bases fit TRBD1. This CDR3 has 16 amino acids. Germline lookup yields CDR1 SGHNT and CDR2 YENEEA. V gave up 5 bases and J gave up 1 base; unmatched junction bases: 7. The CDR3 nucleotides read TGTGCCAGCAGCCTAAGACAGGGGGCGCGCCAAGAGACCCAGTACTTC. Its protein product is CASSLRQGARQETQYF.

The chain links TRBV19 to TRBJ2-3; D not resolved. Germline V gene lookup returns CDR1 LNHDA and CDR2 SQIVND (reference sequence). The CDR3 is 14 residues long. V shed 2 bases and J shed 1 base, with 7 bases lying between them. This chain's CDR3 is CASSINEGTDTQYF. DNA for the CDR3: TGTGCCAGTAGTATAAATGAGGGCACAGATACGCAGTATTTT.

The gene calls are TRBV5-6 and TRBJ2-7, with D maybe TRBD2 (6 bases). CDR1 is SGHDT and CDR2 is YYEEEE in the germline V gene. V shed 3 bases and J shed 2 bases, with 18 bases lying between them. The CDR3 totals 16 residues. Here the CDR3 DNA reads TGTGCCAGCAGCTCTTACGGAGGACTACTCCCCTACGAGCAGTACTTC. Its protein is CASSSYGGLLPYEQYF.

This clone was detected only a few times. The CDR3 DNA reads as TGTGCCAGCAGCCTGGGACTGTCCTACAATGAGCAGTTCTTC. It encodes CASSLGLSYNEQFF. The chain carries TRBV11-2 and TRBJ2-1; a possible D gene is TRBD2 (6 bases). Between the trimmed V and J ends, which lost 5 bases and 1 base, there was a span of 9 bases. Germline CDR1 is SGHAT and CDR2 is FQNNGV. The CDR3 covers 14 residues.

The rearrangement uses TRBV5-1 and TRBJ2-7; 11 positions match TRBD1. Trimming at V came to 4 bases and at J to 6 bases, leaving 6 bases not matched to a gene. Germline assignment: CDR1 SGHRS and CDR2 YFSETQ. CDR3 length equals 14 residues. This chain's CDR3 is CASSEGQGGGEQYF. As DNA, the CDR3 is TGCGCCAGCAGCGAGGGACAGGGGGGCGGCGAGCAGTACTTC.

The chain links TRBV7-9 to TRBJ2-1; D unclear. The CDR3 runs to 15 residues. Germline V gene data show CDR1 as SEHNR and CDR2 as FQNEAQ (reference sequence). With 5 bases removed from V and 6 bases from J, the gap between germline ends came to 17 bases. DNA for the CDR3: TGTGCCAGCAGCCCCCCCGCGGCAGCCGCCAATGAGCAGTTCTTC. It specifies CASSPPAAAANEQFF.

The chain uses TRBV6-6 and TRBJ2-4; 10 nucleotides line up with TRBD2. Per the germline V gene, CDR1 is MNHNY and CDR2 is SVGAGI (reference sequence). The CDR3 runs to 14 residues. The J segment lost 6 bases and the V segment lost 5 bases, leaving 4 bases of the junction unmatched. CDR3 coding DNA: TGTGCCAGCAGTCCTATAGCGGGAGGAAACATTCAGTACTTC. This translates into CASSPIAGGNIQYF.

The chain carries TRBV18 and TRBJ2-3; the D is unclear. The CDR3 runs to 13 residues. Trimming shortened V by 10 bases and J by 0 bases, and 11 bases separated the two germline ends. The germline gives CDR1 KGHSH, CDR2 LQKENI. CDR3 residues: CATVPGSTDTQYF. The CDR3 DNA sequence: TGTGCCACCGTACCCGGGAGCACAGATACGCAGTATTTT.

The CDR3 sequence is CATSRENRVHEQFF. For the CDR3, the DNA is TGTGCCACCAGCAGGGAAAACAGGGTCCATGAGCAGTTCTTC. V is TRBV15 and J is TRBJ2-1; a weak D match, TRBD1 (6 bases). Trimming took off 3 bases at V and 8 bases at J, with 14 bases between the two ends. The CDR3 has 14 residues. CDR1 LNHNV and CDR2 YYDKDF come from the germline V gene (reference sequence).

This clone was observed a few times. This chain joins TRBV5-1 and TRBJ2-1; TRBD2 matches 7 bases. J lost 2 bases, V lost 4 bases, and 6 bases had no gene match. Looked up from germline, CDR1 is SGHRS and CDR2 is YFSETQ. The CDR3 is 15 residues long. CDR3 region: CASSRSGVTYNEQFF. The CDR3 DNA sequence: TGCGCCAGCAGCCGCAGCGGGGTAACCTACAATGAGCAGTTCTTC.

The J gene is TRBJ2-3, the V gene TRBV11-3, with a possible D match to TRBD2 (6 bases). Germline lookup yields CDR1 SGHNT and CDR2 YENEEA. V lost 4 bases and J lost 2, with 13 bases in between. The CDR3 has 15 residues. In DNA form, the CDR3 reads TGTGCCAGCAGCTCGGAATGGGACTTCACAGATACGCAGTATTTT. Its protein product is CASSSEWDFTDTQYF.

This chain links TRBV18 with TRBJ2-2; TRBD1 matches 9 bases. Germline loops: CDR1 KGHSH, CDR2 LQKENI. Trimming at V came to 0 bases and at J to 3 bases, leaving 14 bases not matched to a gene. CDR3 length: 20 residues. This CDR3 reads CASSPPGTGNPRGDTGELFF. DNA for the CDR3: TGTGCCAGCTCACCACCGGGGACAGGGAACCCCAGAGGTGACACCGGGGAGCTGTTTTTT.

The chain carries TRBV5-4 and TRBJ1-4, with D possibly being TRBD1 (5 bases). V shed 4 bases and J shed 8 bases, with 15 bases lying between them. The CDR3 consists of 14 residues. Germline CDR1 reads SGHNT; CDR2 reads YYREEE (reference sequence). The CDR3 reads CASSLPGGDEKLFF. DNA of the CDR3: TGTGCCAGCAGCCTCCCCGGGGGTGACGAAAAACTGTTTTTT.

This sequence joins TRBV11-3 and TRBJ2-3; D possibly corresponds to TRBD2 (5 bases). The CDR3 has 12 amino acids. Germline lookup yields CDR1 SGHNT and CDR2 YENEEA. V was clipped by 5 bases and J by 3 bases, with 6 bases between them. This CDR3 is CASSRGTDTQYF. Here the CDR3 DNA reads TGTGCCAGCAGCCGCGGGACAGATACGCAGTATTTT.

V usage is TRBV6-5 and J usage is TRBJ2-5, with 9 bases aligning to TRBD2. CDR1 is MNHEY, CDR2 SVGAGI, per germline. The CDR3 spans 15 residues. Trimming at V came to 5 bases and at J to 5 bases, leaving 9 bases not matched to a gene. CDR3 bases: TGTGCCAGCAGTACACATAGCGGGAGTAGGGAGACCCAGTACTTC. Protein: CASSTHSGSRETQYF.

CDR3 protein: CSGGQGYGYTF. In nucleotides, the CDR3 is TGCAGCGGGGGACAGGGCTATGGCTACACCTTC. The chain links TRBV20-1 to TRBJ1-2, with 9 bases that match TRBD1. CDR1 and CDR2 (germline): DFQATT, SNEGSKA (reference sequence). This CDR3 comprises 11 residues.

CDR3 sequence: CASSPDATGTEQYF. For the CDR3, the DNA is TGTGCCAGCAGCCCAGACGCGACAGGGACAGAGCAGTACTTC. V gene TRBV11-3 combines with J gene TRBJ2-7; 7 bases fit TRBD1. The CDR3 runs 14 residues. Looked up from germline, CDR1 is SGHNT and CDR2 is YENEEA. Trimming at V came to 5 bases and at J to 7 bases, leaving 11 bases not matched to a gene.

The chain recombines TRBV20-1 with TRBJ1-1; D is ambiguous. The germline CDR1 and CDR2 sequences are DFQATT and SNEGSKA (reference sequence). The CDR3 loop spans 11 amino acids. This chain's CDR3 is CSALWSTEAFF. DNA for the CDR3: TGCTCGGCCCTTTGGAGCACTGAAGCTTTCTTT.

The chain couples TRBV7-9 to TRBJ2-1, with no clear D. V was clipped by 1 base and J by 7 bases, with 8 bases between them. From germline, CDR1 is SEHNR and CDR2 FQNEAQ (reference sequence). CDR3 length: 13 residues. CDR3 DNA: TGTGCCAGCAGCTTAGGGGCTTCAAATGAGCAGTTCTTC. Its translation: CASSLGASNEQFF.

This chain joins TRBV27 and TRBJ2-1; the match to TRBD2 covers 13 bases. The CDR3 runs 21 residues. V shed 0 bases and J 2 bases; nucleotides not matched to a gene: 13. Looked up from germline, CDR1 is MNHEY and CDR2 is SMNVEV (reference sequence). CDR3 sequence: CASSLSSGLAGVESAYNEQFF. CDR3 coding DNA: TGTGCCAGCAGTTTATCAAGCGGACTAGCGGGAGTTGAATCAGCCTACAATGAGCAGTTCTTC.

The chain links TRBV19 to TRBJ2-1, with 7 bases that match TRBD1. The germline CDR1 and CDR2 sequences are LNHDA and SQIVND (reference sequence). This CDR3 is 14 amino acids long. Germline trimming cut 2 bases from V and 3 bases from J; bases unmatched to any gene: 1. The chain's CDR3 is CASSIRGLYNEQFF. As DNA, the CDR3 is TGTGCCAGTAGTATAAGGGGGCTCTACAATGAGCAGTTCTTC.